This passage covers 3 T cell receptor beta chains from one sample sequenced in a study of neoadjuvant anti-PD-1 for oral cavity cancer. This table comes from immunoSEQ multiplex PCR, and its TCRdb copy is limited to in-frame clones, with some not included. Here the sample spans tens of thousands of clones, more than 60% being singletons. Sample: PBMCs, taken before nivolumab (anti-PD-1) treatment. Receptor source: a person between 40 and 80 years old with oral cavity squamous cell carcinoma.

The chain combines TRBV5-1 with TRBJ2-7; D is possibly TRBD2 (6 bases). The CDR3 sequence is 18 residues long. Germline V gene sequence: CDR1 SGHRS, CDR2 YFSETQ. V lost 1 base and J lost 0, with 20 bases in between. Here the CDR3 reads CASSLRAGRGQISYEQYF. CDR3 DNA sequence: TGCGCCAGCAGCTTGAGGGCCGGGCGGGGTCAGATCTCCTACGAGCAGTACTTC.

The V and J genes are TRBV27 and TRBJ2-2, with TRBD1 identical over 7 bases. Germline V gives CDR1 MNHEY, CDR2 SMNVEV (reference sequence). V shed 8 bases and J 3 bases; nucleotides not matched to a gene: 0. The CDR3 spans 12 residues. Written as DNA, the CDR3 is TGTGCCAGCGGGACAGACACCGGGGAGCTGTTTTTT. Translation gives CASGTDTGELFF.

The J gene is TRBJ2-3, the V gene TRBV5-6, with D unresolved. CDR1 is SGHDT and CDR2 is YYEEEE in the germline V gene. V shed 0 bases and J shed 1 base, with 12 bases lying between them. This CDR3 is built from 16 residues. CDR3 in amino acids: CASSLDPGMGTDTQYF. Here the CDR3 DNA reads TGTGCCAGCAGCTTGGATCCGGGCATGGGCACAGATACGCAGTATTTT.